This T cell receptor (beta chain) was observed in a study of monozygotic twins with inflammatory bowel disease. Overall study results and limits: Using the inverse Simpson index, IBD patients had lower TCRbeta diversity than healthy co-twins.

On this clonotype: The antigen is unknown.

Looked up from germline, CDR1 is SGDLS and CDR2 is YYNGEE. The CDR3 covers 17 residues. The template-switching step introduced UMIs that carried a 6-nucleotide sample barcode. TCRdb reprocessed the 5' RACE reads, with one entry per CDR3 protein and no DNA. Here the sample table reports about 380,000 distinct CDR3 sequences. The V call is TRBV9, the J call TRBJ2-1. This receptor was identified in a human donor with ulcerative colitis or Crohn's disease, or a healthy co-twin of an affected twin (not recorded which). Sequencing used blood. CDR3 amino acids: CASSELPVAFSYNEQFF.